The T cell receptor beta chain under discussion was sequenced for a study of tumor and adjacent non-tumor tissue in lung cancer. Study context: Patients comprised 12 adenocarcinoma, a couple of squamous cell carcinoma and 1 small cell lung cancer. Study-wide points: TCR diversity was significantly greater in tumor than normal lung tissue. Top 100 clones took a larger repertoire share in normal lung.

Trimming pared 9 bases from V and 4 bases from J, leaving 27 bases between. This CDR3 comprises 18 residues. The template was RNA from unsorted bulk tissue. Donors were chemotherapy-naive, newly diagnosed lung cancer surgical patients in China, August–late 2014. A modified ARM-PCR protocol with three rounds of nested PCR amplified TCRbeta. A single record per CDR3 protein comes from TCRdb applying MiXCR to the multiplex PCR reads. This sample carries 200,000 to 250,000 distinct CDR3 sequences, roughly 70% of them seen once, and the ten largest clones take 25%. Concerning this clonotype itself: The antigen is not known. A much larger clone lies a single base off, so this may be a read error.

This TCR came from a man aged 60 to 69 with non-small cell lung cancer. The V call is TRBV12-3 or TRBV12-4, the J call TRBJ2-2; tentative D call: TRBD1 (8 bases). Specimen: lung tumor tissue. CDR3 residues: CASLPGGLAGESTGELFF. The CDR3 region has the DNA TGTGCCAGTCTTCCAGGGGGCTTGGCGGGAGAAAGCACCGGGGAGCTGTTTTTT.